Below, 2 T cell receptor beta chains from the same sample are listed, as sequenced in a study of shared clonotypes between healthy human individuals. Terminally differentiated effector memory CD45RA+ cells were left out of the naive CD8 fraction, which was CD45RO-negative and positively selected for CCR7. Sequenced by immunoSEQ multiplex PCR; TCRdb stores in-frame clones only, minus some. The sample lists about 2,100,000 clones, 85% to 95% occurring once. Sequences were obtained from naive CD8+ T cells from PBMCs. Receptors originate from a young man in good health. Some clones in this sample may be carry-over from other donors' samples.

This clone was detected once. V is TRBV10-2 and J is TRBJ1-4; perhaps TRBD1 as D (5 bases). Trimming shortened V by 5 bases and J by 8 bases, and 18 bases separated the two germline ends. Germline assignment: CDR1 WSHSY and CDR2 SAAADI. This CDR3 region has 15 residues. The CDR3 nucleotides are TGCGCCAGCAGTCCCAGGGATGTGATATGGGAAAAACTGTTTTTT. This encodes CASSPRDVIWEKLFF.

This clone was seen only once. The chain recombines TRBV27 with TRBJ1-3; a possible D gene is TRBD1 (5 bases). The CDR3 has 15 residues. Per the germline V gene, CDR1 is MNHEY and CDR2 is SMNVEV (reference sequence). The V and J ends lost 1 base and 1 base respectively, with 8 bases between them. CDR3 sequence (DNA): TGTGCCAGCAGTTTATGGGGGGGATCTGGAAACACCATATATTTT. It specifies CASSLWGGSGNTIYF.